A selection of T cell receptor beta chains follows, all from one sample in a study of technical replicates of blood from a few donors. TCRdb's copy holds only in-frame clones and misses some; the assay was immunoSEQ multiplex PCR. The profile shows about 61,000 clones, 97% of them singletons. Material for sequencing was T cells isolated from PBMCs. Source of these receptors: a human donor in good health. Both conserved end residues are part of each CDR3. A D gene is named only where the DNA matches it firmly. The size field is filled for only some rows; it gives once, few, many or a size class.

d_gene	v_gene	j_gene	abundance	CDR3nt	CDR3aa
NA	TRBV27	TRBJ2-1	NA	TGTGCCACCCTTTCACCTCCAGGGGTAAGCTCCTACAATGAGCAGTTCTTC	CATLSPPGVSSYNEQFF
NA	TRBV25-1	TRBJ1-1	NA	TGTGCCAGCAGTCTCAATGGGGCCGAAGCTTTCTTT	CASSLNGAEAFF
TRBD2	TRBV10-1	TRBJ2-1	NA	TGCGCCAGCAGCCCGGGACTAGGGAGAAATGAGCAGTTCTTC	CASSPGLGRNEQFF
NA	TRBV6-1	TRBJ1-2	once	TGTGCCAGCATTCGGGACACCTACTCCAGCTATGGCTACACCTTC	CASIRDTYSSYGYTF
NA	TRBV5-8	TRBJ1-2	NA	TGTGCCAGCAGCGGTACGCAGAGGCAGGGGTTTAGTGGCTACACCTTC	CASSGTQRQGFSGYTF
TRBD1	TRBV29-1	TRBJ1-1	NA	TGCAGCGGAATTGGGACAGGAAAGATGAACACTGAAGCTTTCTTT	CSGIGTGKMNTEAFF
NA	TRBV19	TRBJ1-5	NA	TGTGCCAGTAGTATAGGAGCTTCCGAATTGCCCCAGCATTTT	CASSIGASELPQHF
NA	TRBV30	TRBJ1-2	NA	TGTGCCTGGAGCTCCGGGTTGAGCGGCTACACCTTC	CAWSSGLSGYTF
NA	TRBV5-6	TRBJ2-1	NA	TGTGCCAGCAGCTTGCTGGGCGCCCTTTCCAATGAGCAGTTCTTC	CASSLLGALSNEQFF
NA	TRBV6-1	TRBJ2-7	NA	TGTGCCAGCAGAAACAGGGCTTACGAGCAGTACTTC	CASRNRAYEQYF
NA	TRBV12-5	TRBJ1-6	NA	TGTGCTAGTGGTTCGAATCAATACAGGAATTCACCCCTCCACTTT	CASGSNQYRNSPLHF
TRBD1	TRBV5-1	TRBJ2-7	NA	TGCGCCAGCAGCCCACCCCGGGGACAGGGCAGGCCGGGGGCCTTCGAGCAGTACTTC	CASSPPRGQGRPGAFEQYF
NA	TRBV6-1	TRBJ2-1	NA	TGTGCCAGCAGTGAAGCTCGAGGGTGGTCCAATGAGCAGTTCTTC	CASSEARGWSNEQFF
TRBD1	TRBV6-5	TRBJ1-2	once	TGTGCCAGCAGGATAGCAGGGGGCCTTTATGGCTACACCTTC	CASRIAGGLYGYTF
NA	TRBV6-1	TRBJ1-1	NA	TGTGCCAGCGGGCAGCAGGAGGACACTGAAGCTTTCTTT	CASGQQEDTEAFF
NA	TRBV7-9	TRBJ1-2	NA	TGTGCCAGCAGCCCTGGGGGGGTCTATGGCTACACCTTC	CASSPGGVYGYTF
NA	TRBV6-5	TRBJ2-5	NA	TGTGCCAGCAGTTCGAGGGCCTACAAGGCCCGAGAGACCCAGTACTTC	CASSSRAYKARETQYF
TRBD1	TRBV4-2	TRBJ1-2	once	TGTGCCAGCAGCCCGGTAGCAGAGGGGGCGGATGGCTACACCTTC	CASSPVAEGADGYTF
TRBD2	TRBV6-5	TRBJ2-5	once	TGTGCCACCGTCGGACTAGGAGGTGAGACCCAGTACTTC	CATVGLGGETQYF
NA	TRBV6-5	TRBJ2-2	NA	TGTGCCAGCAGTTACCAGACAACCGGGGAGCTGTTTTTT	CASSYQTTGELFF
TRBD1	TRBV4-1	TRBJ2-1	NA	TGCGCCAGCAGCCAAGAAAGGGGGCGACGGCAGTTCTTC	CASSQERGRRQFF
NA	TRBV4-1	TRBJ1-1	NA	TGCGCCAGCAGCCAAGATCGGTCCCAAGCGGCTTTCTTT	CASSQDRSQAAFF
NA	TRBV5-6	TRBJ2-5	NA	TGTGCCAGCAGCTACAGGGAGATACAAAAGACCCAGTACTTC	CASSYREIQKTQYF
TRBD2	TRBV6-5	TRBJ2-1	once	TGTGCCAGCAGTTACTCTGCGGGAGTTGAAGAGCAGTTCTTC	CASSYSAGVEEQFF
NA	TRBV6-6	TRBJ1-6	NA	TGTGCCAGCAGTCACACCGAGGGAGCGATTTCACCCCTCCACTTT	CASSHTEGAISPLHF
TRBD2	TRBV5-1	TRBJ2-2	NA	TGCGCCAGCAGCTTTCCTGCGGGAGGGGCCGGGGAGCTGTTTTTT	CASSFPAGGAGELFF
NA	TRBV9	TRBJ2-1	NA	TGTGCCAGCAGCGTAGCCCCAGTGGCCTACAATGAGCAGTTCTTC	CASSVAPVAYNEQFF
TRBD1	TRBV28	TRBJ1-2	NA	TGTGCCAGCAGTTTGACAGGGTTTGGCTACACCTTC	CASSLTGFGYTF
NA	TRBV19	TRBJ1-1	NA	TGTGCCAGTAGTATAGGCGGTTTAGGTAAGGACACTGAAGCTTTCTTT	CASSIGGLGKDTEAFF
NA	TRBV28	TRBJ2-1	NA	TGTGCCAGCAGTTTCCGGGTACACAATGAGCAGTTCTTC	CASSFRVHNEQFF
TRBD1	TRBV6-5	TRBJ2-7	once	TGTGCCAGCAGTTGGATTGGGAGACAGGGTAACGAGCAGTACTTC	CASSWIGRQGNEQYF
NA	TRBV5-8	TRBJ2-1	once	TGTGCCAGCAGCTTTAGGGGAGGAAGGGACAATGAGCAGTTCTTC	CASSFRGGRDNEQFF
TRBD1	TRBV6-4	TRBJ2-2	NA	TGTGCCAGCCCGGGACAGATCACCGGGGAGCTGTTTTTT	CASPGQITGELFF
TRBD1	TRBV11-2	TRBJ1-1	NA	TGTGCCAGCAGGCACAACCGACAGGGCCAGTCTGAAGCTTTCTTT	CASRHNRQGQSEAFF
NA	TRBV19	TRBJ1-5	NA	TGTGCCAGTAACAGGGCCCGGGATAGCAATCAGCCCCAGCATTTT	CASNRARDSNQPQHF
NA	TRBV18	TRBJ1-5	once	TGTGCCAGCTCGGAGGGGGGGGGACGGAATCAGCCCCAGCATTTT	CASSEGGGRNQPQHF
NA	TRBV2	TRBJ1-3	NA	TGTGCCAGCAGAGCAGGATTCGTCGGAAACACCATATATTTT	CASRAGFVGNTIYF
NA	TRBV6-5	TRBJ1-1	NA	TGTGCCAGCCGACAGGCCTCTGAAGCTTTCTTT	CASRQASEAFF
NA	TRBV7-6	TRBJ2-2	NA	TGTGCCAGCAGCCCCCCGGCCGGGGAGCTGTTTTTT	CASSPPAGELFF
TRBD2	TRBV6-1	TRBJ2-7	NA	TGTGCCAGCAGTATTAGCGGGAGGGCGTTCGAGCAGTACTTC	CASSISGRAFEQYF
TRBD1	TRBV5-6	TRBJ1-1	NA	TGTGCCAGCAGCCCACTAAGGCAGACAGGGATGAACACTGAAGCTTTCTTT	CASSPLRQTGMNTEAFF
NA	TRBV18	TRBJ2-7	few	TGTGCCAGCTCATTACAGGACAGTCGCGAGCAGTACTTC	CASSLQDSREQYF
NA	TRBV6-5	TRBJ1-1	NA	TGTGCCATTGGGGGGGGGCCGTGGAACACTGAAGCTTTCTTT	CAIGGGPWNTEAFF
TRBD1	TRBV18	TRBJ1-2	NA	TGTGCCAGCTCCCCCACCATATTTGGGACAGGGACCAATGGCTACACCTTC	CASSPTIFGTGTNGYTF
NA	TRBV23-1	TRBJ1-5	NA	TGCGCCAGCAGTCAATCGGACACCTCCCGCAATCAGCCCCAGCATTTT	CASSQSDTSRNQPQHF
TRBD1	TRBV2	TRBJ1-6	NA	TGTGCCAGCACCCGGACGGGGACAGTAAGAAATTCACCCCTCCACTTT	CASTRTGTVRNSPLHF
NA	TRBV30	TRBJ1-4	NA	TGTGCCTGGAATGACGGGGAAATTAATGAAAAACTGTTTTTT	CAWNDGEINEKLFF
TRBD1	TRBV30	TRBJ1-5	NA	TGTGCCTGGAGTAAATTGACAGGGGCACGTCAGCCCCAGCATTTT	CAWSKLTGARQPQHF
TRBD2	TRBV27	TRBJ2-1	NA	TGTGCCAGCAGTAATAGCGGGAGCCCCTACAATGAGCAGTTCTTC	CASSNSGSPYNEQFF
NA	TRBV30	TRBJ1-3	NA	TGTGCCTGGAGTGTAGGTGCGGCCTCTGGAAACACCATATATTTT	CAWSVGAASGNTIYF
NA	TRBV28	TRBJ1-2	NA	TGTGCCAGCAGACAGTTCACGGTCTATGGCTACACCTTC	CASRQFTVYGYTF
TRBD1	TRBV7-9	TRBJ1-1	NA	TGTGCCAGCAGCACAGGGACAGTTGGAACTGAAGCTTTCTTT	CASSTGTVGTEAFF
TRBD2	TRBV7-9	TRBJ2-7	NA	TGTGCCAGCAGCTCCGGGACTAGCGGGGGGACCATTTACGAGCAGTACTTC	CASSSGTSGGTIYEQYF
NA	TRBV2	TRBJ2-5	NA	TGTGCCAGCAGTGAAGGACAGCCGCAAGAGACCCAGTACTTC	CASSEGQPQETQYF
TRBD1	TRBV11-2	TRBJ2-7	NA	TGTGCCAGCAGCTCTCTCCGGGACAGGGGCTACGAGCAGTACTTC	CASSSLRDRGYEQYF
NA	TRBV4-1	TRBJ2-1	NA	TGCGCCAGCAGCCAAGATGCGGTTGTGAATGAGCAGTTCTTC	CASSQDAVVNEQFF
NA	TRBV5-1	TRBJ2-1	NA	TGCGCCAGCACCCTAGAGGTACGGGCCTACAATGAGCAGTTCTTC	CASTLEVRAYNEQFF
TRBD1	TRBV5-1	TRBJ1-4	once	TGCGCCAGCAGGGGGACAGGGTTGAGCGAAAAACTGTTTTTT	CASRGTGLSEKLFF
NA	TRBV15	TRBJ2-7	NA	TGTGCCACCAGCAGAGTAGGACACCAGAGCTCCTACGAGCAGTACTTC	CATSRVGHQSSYEQYF
TRBD1	TRBV19	TRBJ1-2	NA	TGTGCCAGCATCTCGTCGGGACAGGGACACTATGGCTACACCTTC	CASISSGQGHYGYTF